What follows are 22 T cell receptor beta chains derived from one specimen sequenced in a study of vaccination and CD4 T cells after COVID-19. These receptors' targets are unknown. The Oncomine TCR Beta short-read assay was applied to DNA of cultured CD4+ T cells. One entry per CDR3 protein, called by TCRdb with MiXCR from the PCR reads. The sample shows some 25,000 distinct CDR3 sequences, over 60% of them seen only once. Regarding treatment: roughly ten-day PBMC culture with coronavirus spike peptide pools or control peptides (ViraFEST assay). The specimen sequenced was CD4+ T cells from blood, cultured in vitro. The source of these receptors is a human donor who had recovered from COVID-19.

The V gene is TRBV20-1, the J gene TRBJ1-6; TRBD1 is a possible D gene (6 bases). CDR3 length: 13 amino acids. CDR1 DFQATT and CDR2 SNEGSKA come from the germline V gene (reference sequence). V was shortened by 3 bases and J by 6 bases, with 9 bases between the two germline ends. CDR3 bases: TGCAGTGCTAGTGGACAGATTAATTCACCCCTCCACTTT. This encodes CSASGQINSPLHF.

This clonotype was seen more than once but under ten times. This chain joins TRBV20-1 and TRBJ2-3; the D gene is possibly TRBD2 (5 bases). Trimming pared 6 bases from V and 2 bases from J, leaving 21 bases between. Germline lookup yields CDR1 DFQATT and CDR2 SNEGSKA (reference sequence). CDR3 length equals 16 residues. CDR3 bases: TGCAGTGCCACCCCTTCGAGCGGATACAACACAGATACGCAGTATTTT. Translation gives CSATPSSGYNTDTQYF.

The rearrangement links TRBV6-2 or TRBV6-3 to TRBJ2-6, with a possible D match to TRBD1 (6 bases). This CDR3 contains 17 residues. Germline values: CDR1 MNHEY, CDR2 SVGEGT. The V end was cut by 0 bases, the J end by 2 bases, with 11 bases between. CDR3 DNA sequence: TGTGCCAGCAGTTACTCGGTTCAGGGGCCTGGGGCCAACGTCCTGACTTTC. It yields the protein CASSYSVQGPGANVLTF.

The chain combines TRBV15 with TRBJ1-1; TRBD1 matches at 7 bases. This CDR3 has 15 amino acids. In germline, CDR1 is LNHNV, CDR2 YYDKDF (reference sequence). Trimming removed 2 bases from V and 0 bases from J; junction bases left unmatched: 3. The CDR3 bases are TGTGCCACCAGCAGACGGACAGGACTGAACACTGAAGCTTTCTTT. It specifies CATSRRTGLNTEAFF.

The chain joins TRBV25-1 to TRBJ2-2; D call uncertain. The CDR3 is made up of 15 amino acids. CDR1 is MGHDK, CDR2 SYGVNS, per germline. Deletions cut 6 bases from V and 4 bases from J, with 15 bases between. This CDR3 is CASSPLLGSTGELFF. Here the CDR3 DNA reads TGTGCCAGCAGCCCCCTTTTGGGAAGCACCGGGGAGCTGTTTTTT.

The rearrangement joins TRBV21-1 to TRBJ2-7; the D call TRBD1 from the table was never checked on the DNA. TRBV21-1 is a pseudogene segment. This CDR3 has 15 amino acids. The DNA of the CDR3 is TGTGCCAGCAGCAGCGACAGGGGCCGGGACGACGAGCAGTACTTC. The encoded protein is CASSSDRGRDDEQYF.

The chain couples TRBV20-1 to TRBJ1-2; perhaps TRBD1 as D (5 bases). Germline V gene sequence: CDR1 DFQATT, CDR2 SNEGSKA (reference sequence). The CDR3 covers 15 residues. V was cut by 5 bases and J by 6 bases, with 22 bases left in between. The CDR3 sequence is CSASAGGKYDDGYTF. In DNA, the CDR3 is TGCAGTGCTTCAGCCGGGGGGAAGTATGATGATGGCTACACCTTC.

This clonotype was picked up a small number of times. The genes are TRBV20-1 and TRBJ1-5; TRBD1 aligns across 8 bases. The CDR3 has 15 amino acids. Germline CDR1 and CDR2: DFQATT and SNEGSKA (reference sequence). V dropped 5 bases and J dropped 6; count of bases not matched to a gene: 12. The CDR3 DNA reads TGCAGTGCTTCGCCCCCCCACCAGGGGGCTCAGCCCCAGCATTTT. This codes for CSASPPHQGAQPQHF.

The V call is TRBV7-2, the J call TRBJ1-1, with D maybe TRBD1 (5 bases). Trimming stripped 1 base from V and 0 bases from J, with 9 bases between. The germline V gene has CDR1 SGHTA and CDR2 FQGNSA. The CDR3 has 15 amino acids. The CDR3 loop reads CASSLEAGVNTEAFF. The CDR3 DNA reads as TGTGCCAGCAGCTTAGAGGCGGGGGTGAACACTGAAGCTTTCTTT.

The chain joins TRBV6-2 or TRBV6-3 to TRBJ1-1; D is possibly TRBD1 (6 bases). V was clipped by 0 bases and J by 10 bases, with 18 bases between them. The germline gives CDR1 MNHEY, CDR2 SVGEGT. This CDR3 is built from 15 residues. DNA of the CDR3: TGTGCCAGCAGTTACTCGAAGACAGGTCTACTTGGAGCTTTCTTT. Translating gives CASSYSKTGLLGAFF.

The CDR3: CASSLGGYQPQHF. DNA of the CDR3: TGTGCCAGCAGCTTAGGGGGGTATCAGCCCCAGCATTTT. V gene TRBV7-2 combines with J gene TRBJ1-5; the D gene is possibly TRBD1 (5 bases). Per the germline V gene, CDR1 is SGHTA and CDR2 is FQGNSA. Trimming removed 1 base at V and 5 bases at J, with 6 bases between. The CDR3 runs to 13 residues.

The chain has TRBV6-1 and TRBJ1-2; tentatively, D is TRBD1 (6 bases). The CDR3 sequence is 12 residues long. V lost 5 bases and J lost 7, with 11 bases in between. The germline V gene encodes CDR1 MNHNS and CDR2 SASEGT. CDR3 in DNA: TGTGCCAGCAGTACAGGGTTACGTGGCTACACCTTC. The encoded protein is CASSTGLRGYTF.

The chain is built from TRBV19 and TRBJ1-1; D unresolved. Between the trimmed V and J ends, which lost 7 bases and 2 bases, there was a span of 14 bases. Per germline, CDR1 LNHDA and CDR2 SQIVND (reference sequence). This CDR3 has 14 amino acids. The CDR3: CASTPTALNTEAFF. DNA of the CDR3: TGTGCCAGTACCCCTACAGCTCTCAACACTGAAGCTTTCTTT.

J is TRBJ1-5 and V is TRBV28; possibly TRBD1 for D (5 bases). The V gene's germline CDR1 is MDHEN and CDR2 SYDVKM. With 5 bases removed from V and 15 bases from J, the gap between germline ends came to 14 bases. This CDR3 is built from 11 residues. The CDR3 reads CASSGASSSHF. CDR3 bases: TGTGCCAGCAGTGGGGCCTCCTCATCGCATTTT.

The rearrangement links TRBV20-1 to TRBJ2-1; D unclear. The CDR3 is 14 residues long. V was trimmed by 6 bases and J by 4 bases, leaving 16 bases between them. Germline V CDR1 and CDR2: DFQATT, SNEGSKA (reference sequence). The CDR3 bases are TGCAGTGCAAACCCCTCGGCGCCGTACAATGAGCAGTTCTTC. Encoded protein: CSANPSAPYNEQFF.

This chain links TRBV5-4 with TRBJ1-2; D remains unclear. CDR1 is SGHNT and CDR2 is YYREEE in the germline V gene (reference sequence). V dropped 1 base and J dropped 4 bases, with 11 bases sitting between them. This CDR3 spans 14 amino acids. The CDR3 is CASSLSSQAYGYTF. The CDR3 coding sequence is TGTGCCAGCAGCTTGAGTAGTCAGGCCTATGGCTACACCTTC.

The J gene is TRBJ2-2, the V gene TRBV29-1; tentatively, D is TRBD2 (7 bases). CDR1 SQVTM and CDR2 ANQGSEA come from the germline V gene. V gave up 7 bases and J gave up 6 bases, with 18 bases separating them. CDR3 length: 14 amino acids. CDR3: CSARRGAAAGELFF. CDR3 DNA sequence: TGCAGCGCGCGCCGGGGGGCCGCCGCCGGGGAGCTGTTTTTT.

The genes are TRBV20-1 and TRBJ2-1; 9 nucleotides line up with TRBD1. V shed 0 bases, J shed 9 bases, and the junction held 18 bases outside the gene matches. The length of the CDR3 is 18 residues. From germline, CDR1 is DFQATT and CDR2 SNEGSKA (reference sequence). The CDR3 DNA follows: TGCAGTGCTAGAGACCCCCACGCCGCGACAGGGGGATCGGGTGAGCAGTTCTTC. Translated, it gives CSARDPHAATGGSGEQFF.

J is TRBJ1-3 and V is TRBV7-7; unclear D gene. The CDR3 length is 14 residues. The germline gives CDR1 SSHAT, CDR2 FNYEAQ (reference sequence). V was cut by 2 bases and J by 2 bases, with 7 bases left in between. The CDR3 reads CASSLSPAGNTIYF. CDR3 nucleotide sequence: TGTGCCAGCAGCTTATCCCCGGCTGGAAACACCATATATTTT.

This chain's CDR3 is CASSPGQVNQPQHF. CDR3 bases: TGTGCCAGCAGTCCCGGACAGGTCAATCAGCCCCAGCATTTT. V and J are TRBV6-2 or TRBV6-3 and TRBJ1-5, with 7 bases that match TRBD1. Looked up from germline, CDR1 is MNHEY and CDR2 is SVGEGT. The junction had 4 bases not matched to a gene; V was cut back by 5 bases and J by 3 bases. The CDR3 totals 14 residues.

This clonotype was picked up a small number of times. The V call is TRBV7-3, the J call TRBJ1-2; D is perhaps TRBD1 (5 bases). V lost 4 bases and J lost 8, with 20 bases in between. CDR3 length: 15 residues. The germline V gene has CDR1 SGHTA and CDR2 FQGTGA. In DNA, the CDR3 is TGTGCCAGCAGCTCCCAAAGCCAGGGCCTTGCGGGCTACACCTTC. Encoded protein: CASSSQSQGLAGYTF.

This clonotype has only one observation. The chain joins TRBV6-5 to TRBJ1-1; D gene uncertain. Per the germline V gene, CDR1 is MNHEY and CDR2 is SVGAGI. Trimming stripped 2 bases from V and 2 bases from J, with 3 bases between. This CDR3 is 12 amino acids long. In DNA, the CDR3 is TGTGCCAGCAGTTACCGCAACACTGAAGCTTTCTTT. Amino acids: CASSYRNTEAFF.